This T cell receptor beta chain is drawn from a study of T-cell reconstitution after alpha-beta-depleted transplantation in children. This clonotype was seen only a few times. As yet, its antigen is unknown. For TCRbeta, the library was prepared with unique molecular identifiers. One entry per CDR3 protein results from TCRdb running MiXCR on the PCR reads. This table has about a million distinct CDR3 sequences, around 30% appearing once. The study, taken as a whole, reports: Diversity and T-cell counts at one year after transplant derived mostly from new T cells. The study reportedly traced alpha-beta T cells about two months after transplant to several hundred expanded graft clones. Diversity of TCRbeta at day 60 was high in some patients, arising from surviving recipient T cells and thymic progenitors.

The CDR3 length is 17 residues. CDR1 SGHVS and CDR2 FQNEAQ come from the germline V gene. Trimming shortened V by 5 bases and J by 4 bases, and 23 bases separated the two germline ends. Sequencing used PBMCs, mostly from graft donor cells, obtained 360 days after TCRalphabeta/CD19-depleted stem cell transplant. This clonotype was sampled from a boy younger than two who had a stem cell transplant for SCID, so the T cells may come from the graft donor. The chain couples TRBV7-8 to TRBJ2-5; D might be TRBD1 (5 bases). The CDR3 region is CASSIRGARRLGETQYF. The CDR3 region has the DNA TGTGCCAGCAGCATTCGTGGGGCTAGGAGATTAGGAGAGACCCAGTACTTC. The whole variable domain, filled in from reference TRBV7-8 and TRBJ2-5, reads GAGVSQSPRYKVAKRGQDVALRCDPISGHVSLFWYQQALGQGPEFLTYFQNEAQLDKSGLPSDRFFAERPEGSVSTLKIQRTQQEDSAVYLCASSIRGARRLGETQYFGPGTRLLVL.